The 29 T cell receptor beta chains in this list originate from one sample, sequenced in a study of OX40 agonist ivuxolimab in advanced cancers. TCRdb's copy holds only in-frame clones and misses some; the assay was immunoSEQ multiplex PCR. The sample lists tens of thousands of clones, more than 65% occurring once. Sequenced here: CD4+ or CD8+ T cells sorted from blood, sampled in a trial of the OX40 agonist ivuxolimab. These receptors came from an adult with an advanced solid tumor such as melanoma, head and neck, liver or kidney cancer.

For the CDR3, the DNA is TGCGCCAGCAGCCAAGGGGAGCGGGGGGGCCACCAAGAGACCCAGTACTTC. Its protein is CASSQGERGGHQETQYF. The chain carries TRBV4-3 and TRBJ2-5; TRBD2 matches 10 bases. This CDR3 has 17 residues. The J segment lost 0 bases and the V segment lost 1 base, leaving 5 bases of the junction unmatched. CDR1 is LGHNA and CDR2 is YSLEER in the germline V gene.

This chain joins TRBV4-3 and TRBJ1-1; possible D gene TRBD1, 5 bases. Germline-derived CDR1 and CDR2 are LGHNA and YSLEER. V lost 4 bases and J lost 5, with 14 bases in between. The CDR3 contains 14 residues. The CDR3 DNA follows: TGCGCCAGCAGCCCCGCGGAGGGGAGGACTGAAGCTTTCTTT. As protein: CASSPAEGRTEAFF.

This clone was recorded a few times. The chain recombines TRBV5-4 with TRBJ2-1; the match to TRBD1 covers 7 bases. V lost 2 bases and J lost 4; bases outside the gene matches: 9. CDR1 is SGHNT and CDR2 is YYREEE in the germline V gene (reference sequence). The CDR3 spans 16 residues. CDR3 sequence (DNA): TGTGCCAGCAGCTTCCGGACAGGAGAGGGGTACAATGAGCAGTTCTTC. Its translation is CASSFRTGEGYNEQFF. Filled out from reference TRBV5-4 and TRBJ2-1, the complete variable domain reads ETGVTQSPTHLIKTRGQQVTLRCSSQSGHNTVSWYQQALGQGPQFIFQYYREEENGRGNFPPRFSGLQFPNYSSELNVNALELDDSALYLCASSFRTGEGYNEQFFGPGTRLTVL.

The CDR3 loop is CASSPLGARGPNTGELFF. The CDR3 DNA is TGTGCCAGCAGTCCACTTGGGGCCAGGGGTCCAAACACCGGGGAGCTGTTTTTT. The V call is TRBV27, the J call TRBJ2-2; tentatively, D is TRBD1 (6 bases). Germline V gene data show CDR1 as MNHEY and CDR2 as SMNVEV (reference sequence). The CDR3 has 18 amino acids. The V gene lost 5 bases and the J gene lost 2 bases, with 21 bases spanning the gap.

The chain has TRBV5-1 and TRBJ1-1; 7 bases line up with TRBD1. The trim removed 0 bases at V and 5 bases at J, leaving 4 bases unmatched. CDR3 size: 14 residues. Germline CDR1 is SGHRS and CDR2 is YFSETQ. The CDR3, as DNA: TGCGCCAGCAGCTTGGAGTTCAGGGGGACTGAAGCTTTCTTT. Amino acids: CASSLEFRGTEAFF.

The chain has TRBV27 and TRBJ2-5, with TRBD2 matching 8 bases. Unmatched junction bases numbered 13, after V lost 5 bases and J lost 5 bases. The length of the CDR3 is 16 residues. The germline CDR1 and CDR2 sequences are MNHEY and SMNVEV (reference sequence). The CDR3 DNA sequence: TGTGCCAGCAGTCACGTTTCCGCGGGGGGTCCCGAGACCCAGTACTTC. Its translation: CASSHVSAGGPETQYF.

This chain connects TRBV9 to TRBJ2-7; 9 bases agree with TRBD2. Trimming took 3 bases from V and 1 from J; bases not matched to a gene: 23. Germline-derived CDR1 and CDR2 are SGDLS and YYNGEE. This CDR3 has 21 amino acids. The CDR3, as DNA: TGTGCCAGCAGCGCAAAGATTGGGGGGTCTAGCGGGACTGAACCTTCCTACGAGCAGTACTTC. It codes for CASSAKIGGSSGTEPSYEQYF.

The count of this clone is one. This sequence joins TRBV6-1 and TRBJ2-7; 8 positions agree with TRBD1. The CDR3 sequence is 14 residues long. V lost 6 bases, J lost 7 bases, and 11 bases stayed unmatched. The germline CDR1 and CDR2 sequences are MNHNS and SASEGT. CDR3 DNA sequence: TGTGCCAGCAGGCCGGGGCAGGGGGCGCGAGAGCAGTACTTC. Translating gives CASRPGQGAREQYF.

This clone was observed a handful of times. J is TRBJ1-3 and V is TRBV11-2; the D gene is possibly TRBD1 (6 bases). V was pared by 3 bases and J by 4 bases, with 16 bases between. This CDR3 comprises 16 residues. Germline V CDR1 and CDR2: SGHAT, FQNNGV. The CDR3: CASSFLQGTAGNTIYF. In nucleotides, the CDR3 is TGTGCCAGCAGCTTCCTTCAGGGGACGGCAGGAAACACCATATATTTT.

With respect to this clone: Additional DNA sequences in this sample encode the identical CDR3. This chain uses TRBV14 with TRBJ1-1; D uncertain. This CDR3 has 13 amino acids. With 4 bases removed from V and 1 base from J, the gap between germline ends came to 7 bases. Germline lookup yields CDR1 SGHDN and CDR2 FVKESK. Here the CDR3 DNA reads TGTGCCAGCAGCCTCTCAGAGAACACTGAAGCTTTCTTT. Its protein product is CASSLSENTEAFF.

This clone has just one count. The chain uses TRBV7-2 and TRBJ1-3; tentatively, D is TRBD1 (5 bases). Per germline, CDR1 SGHTA and CDR2 FQGNSA. The CDR3 loop spans 16 amino acids. Trimming stripped 5 bases from V and 0 bases from J, with 14 bases between. This CDR3 reads CASSRPQATSGNTIYF. For the CDR3, the DNA is TGTGCCAGCAGCCGACCACAGGCAACCTCTGGAAACACCATATATTTT. Looking up the rest from reference TRBV7-2 and TRBJ1-3 gives the full variable domain: GAGVSQSPSNKVTEKGKDVELRCDPISGHTALYWYRQSLGQGLEFLIYFQGNSAPDKSGLPSDRFSAERTGGSVSTLTIQRTQQEDSAVYLCASSRPQATSGNTIYFGEGSWLTVV.

This chain links TRBV11-3 with TRBJ2-7; 7 nucleotides agree with TRBD2. The germline V gene encodes CDR1 SGHNT and CDR2 YENEEA. Trimming cost V 1 base and J 6 bases; bases outside gene matches: 6. The length of the CDR3 is 14 residues. The CDR3 region is CASSLGRGSAEQYF. The DNA for the CDR3 is TGTGCCAGCAGCTTAGGCCGCGGGAGTGCCGAGCAGTACTTC.

This chain connects TRBV14 to TRBJ1-2; D is uncertain. V lost 3 bases and J 0 bases, leaving 8 bases between the germline ends. This CDR3 contains 14 residues. Germline-derived CDR1 and CDR2 are SGHDN and FVKESK. CDR3 loop: CASSHSDTNYGYTF. The CDR3 bases are TGTGCCAGCAGCCATTCTGATACTAACTATGGCTACACCTTC.

This clone was found a few times. The chain recombines TRBV19 with TRBJ2-1, with 8 bases lining up with TRBD2. V was pared by 1 base and J by 0 bases, with 2 bases of the junction left unmatched. This CDR3 contains 16 residues. From germline, CDR1 is LNHDA and CDR2 SQIVND (reference sequence). DNA for the CDR3: TGTGCCAGTAGTATAGGCGGGACTAGCTCCTACAATGAGCAGTTCTTC. Translation gives CASSIGGTSSYNEQFF.

There are a few counts of this clone. The V gene is TRBV27, the J gene TRBJ2-6, with TRBD1 as a possible D gene (5 bases). Germline assignment: CDR1 MNHEY and CDR2 SMNVEV (reference sequence). The CDR3 runs to 15 residues. Trimming removed 2 bases at V and 3 bases at J, with 8 bases between. Here the CDR3 DNA reads TGTGCCAGCAGTTTAGGCCAGGGTGGGGCCAACGTCCTGACTTTC. As protein: CASSLGQGGANVLTF. Supplemented by reference TRBV27 and TRBJ2-6, the full variable domain reads EAQVTQNPRYLITVTGKKLTVTCSQNMNHEYMSWYRQDPGLGLRQIYYSMNVEVTDKGDVPEGYKVSRKEKRNFPLILESPSPNQTSLYFCASSLGQGGANVLTFGAGSRLTVL.

This clone has a single count. This sequence joins TRBV5-6 and TRBJ1-4; D is undetermined. Per germline, CDR1 SGHDT and CDR2 YYEEEE. Deletions cut 2 bases from V and 0 bases from J, with 5 bases between. The CDR3 has 14 amino acids. The DNA for the CDR3 is TGTGCCAGCAGCTTTAAATCAACTAATGAAAAACTGTTTTTT. Translating gives CASSFKSTNEKLFF.

The chain has TRBV9 and TRBJ2-6, with 9 bases identical to TRBD2. CDR1 SGDLS and CDR2 YYNGEE come from the germline V gene. The junction had 3 bases not matched to a gene; V was cut back by 6 bases and J by 2 bases. The CDR3 runs 15 residues. In DNA, the CDR3 is TGTGCCAGCACAGCTAGCGGGGCTGGGGCCAACGTCCTGACTTTC. Translated: CASTASGAGANVLTF.

CDR3 amino acids: CASSPPTYATNEKLFF. In DNA form, the CDR3 reads TGTGCCAGCAGCCCCCCGACCTATGCAACTAATGAAAAACTGTTTTTT. The gene calls are TRBV7-9 and TRBJ1-4; D gene uncertain. V was cut by 5 bases and J by 0 bases, with 13 bases left in between. CDR3 length: 16 residues. Germline-derived CDR1 and CDR2 are SEHNR and FQNEAQ (reference sequence).

The genes are TRBV5-1 and TRBJ1-5, with a possible D match to TRBD1 (5 bases). The CDR3 has 16 amino acids. V gave up 2 bases and J gave up 2 bases, with 14 bases separating them. CDR1 and CDR2 from the germline V gene are SGHRS and YFSETQ. CDR3: CASSLDSTNGNQPQHF. CDR3 nucleotide sequence: TGCGCCAGCAGCTTAGACAGCACTAATGGCAATCAGCCCCAGCATTTT.

In DNA, the CDR3 is TGCGCCAGCAGCCAAGATAGCGGCGGGACGGGGAATGAGCAGTTCTTC. This gives the protein CASSQDSGGTGNEQFF. The chain has TRBV4-3 and TRBJ2-1; D is perhaps TRBD2 (6 bases). Germline loops: CDR1 LGHNA, CDR2 YSLEER. The CDR3 is 16 amino acids. V shed 0 bases and J shed 7 bases, with 16 bases lying between them.

As regards this clone: The junction differs from germline at one of its ends, possibly a read error. V usage is TRBV7-2 and J usage is TRBJ2-7; 8 nucleotides align to TRBD2. Germline V gene sequence: CDR1 SGHTA, CDR2 FQGNSA. The CDR3 is made up of 15 amino acids. DNA for the CDR3: TGTGCCAGCAGCTTATCCCCGGGGGGCGGGAGGCCGGTAGACTTC. It encodes CASSLSPGGGRPVDF.

The V and J genes are TRBV2 and TRBJ2-7; 8 nucleotides agree with TRBD1. Unmatched junction bases numbered 2, after V lost 3 bases and J lost 4 bases. Germline values: CDR1 SNHLY, CDR2 FYNNEI. CDR3 length: 13 amino acids. CDR3 nucleotides: TGTGCCAGCAGTGACACAGGGGGGTACGAGCAGTACTTC. This gives the protein CASSDTGGYEQYF.

This chain's CDR3 is CASSLARSSYEQYF. The CDR3 region has the DNA TGTGCCAGCAGCTTAGCTCGAAGCTCCTACGAGCAGTACTTC. V is TRBV7-9 and J is TRBJ2-7; D not certain. The germline gives CDR1 SEHNR, CDR2 FQNEAQ (reference sequence). The CDR3 length is 14 residues. Trimming shortened V by 0 bases and J by 0 bases, and 6 bases separated the two germline ends. The variable domain in full, with the rest retrieved from reference TRBV7-9 and TRBJ2-7, is DTGVSQNPRHKITKRGQNVTFRCDPISEHNRLYWYRQTLGQGPEFLTYFQNEAQLEKSRLLSDRFSAERPKGSFSTLEIQRTEQGDSAMYLCASSLARSSYEQYFGPGTRLTVT.

J is TRBJ1-2 and V is TRBV6-5; maybe TRBD1 (6 bases). This CDR3 has 13 residues. Trimming took 5 bases from V and 8 from J, leaving 15 bases between them. CDR1 MNHEY and CDR2 SVGAGI come from the germline V gene. As DNA, the CDR3 is TGTGCCAGCAGTCCGGGGGGGGGCGGCGGCTACACCTTC. Protein sequence: CASSPGGGGGYTF.

The rearrangement uses TRBV7-7 and TRBJ1-1, with D possibly being TRBD1 (5 bases). V lost 1 base and J lost 10, with 13 bases in between. The CDR3 spans 13 residues. In germline, CDR1 is SSHAT, CDR2 FNYEAQ (reference sequence). In DNA form, the CDR3 reads TGTGCCAGCAGCTTAGGTCCGGGGGAGCGAGCTTTCTTT. It is translated as CASSLGPGERAFF. Full variable domain (outside the CDR3, taken from reference TRBV7-7 and TRBJ1-1): GAGVSQSPRYKVTKRGQDVTLRCDPISSHATLYWYQQALGQGPEFLTYFNYEAQPDKSGLPSDRFSAERPEGSISTLTIQRTEQRDSAMYRCASSLGPGERAFFGQGTRLTVV.

The CDR3: CASSLKRAGDTEAFF. The CDR3 DNA is TGTGCCAGCAGCCTTAAACGGGCAGGGGACACTGAAGCTTTCTTT. The chain uses TRBV28 and TRBJ1-1; D might be TRBD1 (6 bases). Germline assignment: CDR1 MDHEN and CDR2 SYDVKM. The CDR3 consists of 15 residues. The V end lost 6 bases, the J end lost 3 bases, and 17 bases lay between the germline ends.

V and J are TRBV18 and TRBJ1-2; D possibly corresponds to TRBD1 (6 bases). CDR3 length: 14 residues. The V and J ends lost 5 bases and 7 bases respectively, with 17 bases between them. The germline CDR1 and CDR2 sequences are KGHSH and LQKENI. In nucleotides, the CDR3 is TGTGCCAGCTCAAATGAGGGGGACTTCCGTGGCTACACCTTC. This codes for CASSNEGDFRGYTF.

This clone has just one count. The V and J genes are TRBV28 and TRBJ2-1; D is perhaps TRBD2 (5 bases). Trimming shortened V by 1 base and J by 10 bases, and 11 bases separated the two germline ends. Germline assignment: CDR1 MDHEN and CDR2 SYDVKM. The CDR3 is 13 amino acids. The CDR3 protein is CASSLLEGGEQFF. DNA for the CDR3: TGTGCCAGCAGTTTATTAGAGGGTGGAGAGCAGTTCTTC.

This clone has only a few counts. V and J are TRBV21-1 and TRBJ2-5; TRBD2 was called by the table and not checked on the DNA. TRBV21-1 is listed as a pseudogene. The CDR3 runs 16 residues. CDR3 bases: TGTGCCAGCCGAGACTATGAAGCGGGAGTTTTGGAGACCCAGTACTTC. Its protein is CASRDYEAGVLETQYF.